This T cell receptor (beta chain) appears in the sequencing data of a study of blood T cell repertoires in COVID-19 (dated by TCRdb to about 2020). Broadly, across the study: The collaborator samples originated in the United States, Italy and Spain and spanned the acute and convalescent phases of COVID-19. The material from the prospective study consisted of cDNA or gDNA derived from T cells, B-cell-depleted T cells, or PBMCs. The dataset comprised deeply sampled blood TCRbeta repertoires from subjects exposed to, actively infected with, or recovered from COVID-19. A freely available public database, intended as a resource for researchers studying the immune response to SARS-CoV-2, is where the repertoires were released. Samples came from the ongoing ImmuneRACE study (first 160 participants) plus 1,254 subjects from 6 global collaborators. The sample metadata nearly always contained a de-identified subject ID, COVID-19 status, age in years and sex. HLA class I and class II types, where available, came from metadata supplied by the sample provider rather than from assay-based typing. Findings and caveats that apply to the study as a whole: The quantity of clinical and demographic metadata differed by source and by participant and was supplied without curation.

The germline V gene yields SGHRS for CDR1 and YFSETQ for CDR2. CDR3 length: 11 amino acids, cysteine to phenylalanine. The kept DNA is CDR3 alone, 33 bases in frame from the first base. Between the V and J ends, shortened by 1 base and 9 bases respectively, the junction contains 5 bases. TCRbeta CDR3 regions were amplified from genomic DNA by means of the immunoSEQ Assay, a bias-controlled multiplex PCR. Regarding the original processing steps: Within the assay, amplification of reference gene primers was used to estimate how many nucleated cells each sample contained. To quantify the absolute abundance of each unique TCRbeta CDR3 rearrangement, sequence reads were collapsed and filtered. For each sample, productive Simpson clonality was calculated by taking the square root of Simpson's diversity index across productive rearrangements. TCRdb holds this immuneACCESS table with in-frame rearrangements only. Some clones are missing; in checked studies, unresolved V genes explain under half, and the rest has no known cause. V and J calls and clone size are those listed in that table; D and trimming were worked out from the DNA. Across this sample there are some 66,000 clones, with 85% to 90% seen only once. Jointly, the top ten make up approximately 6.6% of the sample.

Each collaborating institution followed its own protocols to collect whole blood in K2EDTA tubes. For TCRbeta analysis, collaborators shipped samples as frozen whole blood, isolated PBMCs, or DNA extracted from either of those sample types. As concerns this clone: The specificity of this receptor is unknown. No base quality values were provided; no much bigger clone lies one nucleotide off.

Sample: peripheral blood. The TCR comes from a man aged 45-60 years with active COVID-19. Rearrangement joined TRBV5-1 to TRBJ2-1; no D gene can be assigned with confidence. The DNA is TGCGCCAGCAGCTTGTCTTCTGAGCAGTTCTTC. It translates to CASSLSSEQFF.